Listed below are T cell receptor beta chains from one sample, sequenced in a study of blood T cell repertoires in COVID-19. Sequencing was performed with immunoSEQ multiplex PCR; in TCRdb, only in-frame clones are kept and a portion is missing. There are roughly 200,000 clones in the sample; over 75% occur only once, and roughly 3.5% lies in the top ten. Sequencing used peripheral blood. The origin of the receptors is a man aged 55 to 70 with acute or convalescent COVID-19. Both conserved end residues are part of each CDR3. The D gene is left open where the match is weak. Clone sizes are given selectively: once, few, many, or a class where the clone is expanded.

CASSQERRNQPQHF | TGCGCCAGCAGCCAGGAGCGACGCAATCAGCCCCAGCATTTT | TRBJ1-5 | TRBV4-1 | . | .
CASSEAAGASYEQYF | TGTGCCAGCAGTGAAGCGGCAGGTGCCTCCTACGAGCAGTACTTC | TRBJ2-7 | TRBV6-1 | many | .
CASTPGFPPGFF | TGTGCCAGCACCCCCGGTTTTCCCCCAGGGTTCTTC | TRBJ2-1 | TRBV28 | . | .
CASSPQVDTEAFF | TGTGCCAGCAGTCCGCAGGTGGACACTGAAGCTTTCTTT | TRBJ1-1 | TRBV6-1 | once | .
CASSLLGQGGTVEQYF | TGTGCCAGCAGTTTATTGGGACAGGGGGGAACGGTGGAGCAGTACTTC | TRBJ2-7 | TRBV27 | . | TRBD1
CASSPGVVGTGELFF | TGTGCCAGCAGCCCAGGGGTAGTAGGCACCGGGGAGCTGTTTTTT | TRBJ2-2 | TRBV3-1/TRBV3-2 | . | .
CASSTDYRNEQFF | TGTGCCAGCAGCACGGACTATAGGAATGAGCAGTTCTTC | TRBJ2-1 | TRBV7-2 | few | .
CASSPLTSGSSYNEQFF | TGTGCCAGCTCACCACTTACTAGCGGGAGTTCCTACAATGAGCAGTTCTTC | TRBJ2-1 | TRBV18 | . | TRBD2
CASSLSHLLNTGELFF | TGTGCCAGCAGCTTGTCACACCTTTTGAACACCGGGGAGCTGTTTTTT | TRBJ2-2 | TRBV5-5 | few | .
CASSSPDSYNEQFF | TGTGCCAGCAGCTCGCCAGACAGTTACAATGAGCAGTTCTTC | TRBJ2-1 | TRBV7-3 | . | .
CASSPVSLAGNEQFF | TGTGCCAGCTCACCAGTTAGTCTAGCGGGGAATGAGCAGTTCTTC | TRBJ2-1 | TRBV18 | . | TRBD2
CASSTQEGLALSYNEQFF | TGCGCCAGCAGCACGCAAGAGGGACTAGCGTTATCCTACAATGAGCAGTTCTTC | TRBJ2-1 | TRBV5-1 | . | TRBD2
CASSQDRGLSYEQYF | TGTGCCAGCAGCCAGGACAGGGGGCTGTCCTACGAGCAGTACTTC | TRBJ2-7 | TRBV5-4 | . | TRBD1
CASSQVGRAGGITEQFF | TGCGCCAGCAGCCAAGTTGGGAGAGCGGGAGGAATCACTGAGCAGTTCTTC | TRBJ2-1 | TRBV4-1 | . | TRBD2
CASSAGLAGLTDTQYF | TGTGCCAGCAGCGCCGGACTAGCGGGACTCACAGATACGCAGTATTTT | TRBJ2-3 | TRBV9 | . | TRBD2
CASSTPSRYGYTF | TGTGCCAGTAGCACCCCTAGCCGCTATGGCTACACCTTC | TRBJ1-2 | TRBV19 | . | .
CATALAESYEQYF | TGTGCCACGGCTCTAGCCGAGTCCTACGAGCAGTACTTC | TRBJ2-7 | TRBV6-5 | . | .
CATNPSGQNTEAFF | TGTGCCACAAATCCGTCAGGCCAGAACACTGAAGCTTTCTTT | TRBJ1-1 | TRBV10-3 | few | .
CASSRTEAFF | TGTGCCAGCAGCCGTACTGAAGCTTTCTTT | TRBJ1-1 | TRBV6-6 | once | .
CASSTGRTSGRNNEQFF | TGTGCCAGCAGCACCGGACGGACTAGCGGGAGGAACAATGAGCAGTTCTTC | TRBJ2-1 | TRBV21-1 | . | .
CASSSLALSDTQYF | TGCGCCAGCAGTTCTTTGGCATTGTCCGATACGCAGTATTTT | TRBJ2-3 | TRBV4-1 | . | .
CASSSGPGTGDYGYTF | TGTGCCAGCAGTTCCGGGCCCGGGACAGGGGACTATGGCTACACCTTC | TRBJ1-2 | TRBV27 | . | TRBD1
CASSAAQTVNEQYF | TGTGCCAGCAGCGCGGCACAGACCGTAAACGAGCAGTACTTC | TRBJ2-7 | TRBV9 | once | .
CASSYRGGLSYEQYF | TGTGCCAGCAGTTATCGCGGGGGCCTCTCCTACGAGCAGTACTTC | TRBJ2-7 | TRBV6-5 | . | .
CTSSQAKTSGRVNEQYF | TGCACCAGCAGCCAAGCTAAGACTAGCGGGAGGGTAAACGAGCAGTACTTC | TRBJ2-7 | TRBV1 | . | .
CASSLGTSGEQYF | TGTGCCAGCAGCTTAGGGACTTCCGGGGAGCAGTACTTC | TRBJ2-7 | TRBV11-2 | . | .
CASSQSQVLAGNYEQYF | TGTGCCAGCAGCCAATCCCAGGTCCTAGCGGGGAACTACGAGCAGTACTTC | TRBJ2-7 | TRBV3-1/TRBV3-2 | once | TRBD2
CASSLTGTGIGGNQPQHF | TGTGCCAGCAGTTTGACCGGGACAGGGATCGGTGGCAATCAGCCCCAGCATTTT | TRBJ1-5 | TRBV27 | . | TRBD1
CASSVGTGNEKLFF | TGCGCCAGCAGCGTGGGGACAGGGAACGAAAAACTGTTTTTT | TRBJ1-4 | TRBV5-1 | . | TRBD1
CASSLLGADYGYTF | TGTGCCAGCAGTTTACTGGGGGCTGACTATGGCTACACCTTC | TRBJ1-2 | TRBV28 | once | .
CASSGEKYTEAFF | TGTGCCAGCTCAGGGGAAAAGTACACTGAAGCTTTCTTT | TRBJ1-1 | TRBV2 | . | .
CASSQGLAGETQYF | TGTGCCAGCAGCCAAGGACTAGCGGGAGAGACCCAGTACTTC | TRBJ2-5 | TRBV14 | . | TRBD2
CASSPGSRLAKNIQYF | TGTGCCAGCAGCCCAGGGTCCAGACTAGCCAAAAACATTCAGTACTTC | TRBJ2-4 | TRBV7-2 | . | .
CASSLQGRGGYTF | TGTGCCAGCAGTTTACAGGGTAGGGGTGGCTACACCTTC | TRBJ1-2 | TRBV6-5 | . | .
CASSPRTGGGQPQHF | TGTGCCAGCAGCCCACGGACAGGGGGAGGTCAGCCCCAGCATTTT | TRBJ1-5 | TRBV9 | . | TRBD1
CASSLGESLQYF | TGTGCCAGCAGCTTAGGGGAGTCCTTGCAGTACTTC | TRBJ2-7 | TRBV7-9 | once | .
CASSHPEGGGEKLFF | TGTGCCAGCAGTCACCCCGAAGGGGGCGGGGAAAAACTGTTTTTT | TRBJ1-4 | TRBV6-6 | . | TRBD1
CASSRRTSGREEQYF | TGTGCCAGCAGCCGGCGGACTAGCGGGAGGGAGGAGCAGTACTTC | TRBJ2-7 | TRBV7-2 | . | TRBD2
CASREFNRDKNNEQFF | TGTGCCAGCAGAGAATTTAACCGGGACAAAAACAATGAGCAGTTCTTC | TRBJ2-1 | TRBV2 | once | .
CASSLGRGTNSPLHF | TGTGCCAGCAGCTTGGGTAGGGGGACTAATTCACCCCTCCACTTT | TRBJ1-6 | TRBV7-3 | . | .
CASSPGQGLHF | TGCGCCAGCAGCCCGGGACAGGGGCTCCACTTT | TRBJ1-6 | TRBV5-1 | . | TRBD1